The clone carrying this T cell receptor (beta chain) occurred a few times. The data belong to a study of blood T cell repertoires in COVID-19. At the level of the study: The samples span acute and convalescent COVID-19 from the United States, Italy and Spain. Sources were T cells, B-cell-depleted T cells, or PBMCs; the material itself was cDNA or gDNA.

Trimming took off 6 bases at V and 6 bases at J, with 8 bases between the two ends. Germline V gives CDR1 DFQATT, CDR2 SNEGSKA (reference sequence). The CDR3 extends over 10 amino acids. Authors' methods: Amplification of reference gene primers was used by the study to estimate nucleated cell counts. Sequencing used immunoSEQ multiplex PCR; TCRdb keeps in-frame clones, though not all of them. V and J calls and clone size follow that table, whereas D and trimming were derived from the DNA. The table shows tens of thousands of clones, with about nine tenths occurring only once. The source of this sequence is a man aged 60 to 75 with active or convalescent COVID-19. What was sequenced was peripheral blood. This chain connects TRBV20-1 to TRBJ1-2; tentative D call: TRBD1 (5 bases). CDR3 sequence reads: CSAKDNGYTF. The CDR3 DNA sequence: TGCAGTGCAAAGGACAATGGCTACACCTTC.